The 22 T cell receptor beta chains reported below all come from one sample, sequenced in a study of blood T cell repertoires in COVID-19. Clones were read by immunoSEQ multiplex PCR, and TCRdb kept only the in-frame ones, dropping some. Here the sample spans about 140,000 clones, 80% to 85% being singletons. Sequencing used peripheral blood. These receptors were obtained from a man between 25 and 39 years old with COVID-19, enrolled during active disease.

The CDR3 nucleotides read TGTGCCAGCAGTTCACGACAGGGTCTAGATCGGGAGACCCAGTACTTC. This gives the protein CASSSRQGLDRETQYF. J is TRBJ2-5 and V is TRBV28; 7 nucleotides agree with TRBD1. The CDR3 contains 16 residues. V lost 4 bases, J lost 5 bases, and 13 bases stayed unmatched. Germline CDR1 and CDR2: MDHEN and SYDVKM.

V gene TRBV11-2 combines with J gene TRBJ2-3; 9 nucleotides agree with TRBD2. The CDR3 contains 16 residues. V gave up 3 bases and J gave up 1 base; unmatched junction bases: 5. Germline values: CDR1 SGHAT, CDR2 FQNNGV. CDR3 coding DNA: TGTGCCAGCAGCTTCCGCGGGAGGGGGGGCACAGATACGCAGTATTTT. It is translated as CASSFRGRGGTDTQYF.

There are a few counts of this clone. The chain employs TRBV6-5 and TRBJ2-3; weak D call: TRBD1 (6 bases). Germline V lookup: CDR1 MNHEY, CDR2 SVGAGI. There are 15 residues in the CDR3. The V and J ends lost 2 bases and 4 bases respectively, with 13 bases between them. The CDR3: CASSYQGNGPDTQYF. The CDR3 DNA is TGTGCCAGCAGTTACCAGGGGAACGGGCCAGATACGCAGTATTTT.

The chain combines TRBV19 with TRBJ2-7; a possible D gene is TRBD1 (6 bases). The CDR3 extends over 13 amino acids. Germline V gene data show CDR1 as LNHDA and CDR2 as SQIVND (reference sequence). The V and J ends lost 5 bases and 4 bases respectively, with 12 bases between them. CDR3 nucleotide sequence: TGTGCCAGTAGTTCGGACAGCTTATACGAGCAGTACTTC. Translation gives CASSSDSLYEQYF.

About this clone itself: Other DNA sequences in the sample encode the same CDR3. The CDR3 protein is CASSLSGSSYEQYF. The CDR3 nucleotides read TGTGCCAGCAGTTTAAGCGGGAGCTCCTACGAGCAGTACTTC. The V and J genes are TRBV28 and TRBJ2-7; 8 nucleotides agree with TRBD2. CDR1 is MDHEN, CDR2 SYDVKM, per germline. The V segment lost 2 bases and the J segment 0 bases; nucleotides outside the gene matches: 0. The CDR3 spans 14 residues.

V is TRBV6-5 and J is TRBJ2-1; possible D gene TRBD2, 7 bases. V shed 6 bases and J shed 3 bases, with 15 bases lying between them. Germline CDR1 reads MNHEY; CDR2 reads SVGAGI. CDR3 length: 15 amino acids. The CDR3 spells CASRRGGDIYNEQFF. The DNA for the CDR3 is TGTGCCAGCAGGAGGGGGGGGGACATCTACAATGAGCAGTTCTTC.

The chain uses TRBV28 and TRBJ2-7; a weak D match, TRBD1 (6 bases). Trimming took off 5 bases at V and 9 bases at J, with 17 bases between the two ends. The length of the CDR3 is 13 residues. Germline V gene lookup returns CDR1 MDHEN and CDR2 SYDVKM. The CDR3 is CASSPEQGTGQYF. Here the CDR3 DNA reads TGTGCCAGCAGTCCGGAACAGGGTACGGGGCAGTACTTC. Based on the CDR3 plus reference TRBV28 and TRBJ2-7, the full variable domain is DVKVTQSSRYLVKRTGEKVFLECVQDMDHENMFWYRQDPGLGLRLIYFSYDVKMKEKGDIPEGYSVSREKKERFSLILESASTNQTSMYLCASSPEQGTGQYFGPGTRLTVT.

The CDR3 protein is CASSYSGDTQYF. The CDR3 region has the DNA TGTGCCAGCAGCTATAGCGGCGATACGCAGTATTTT. The V gene is TRBV5-4, the J gene TRBJ2-3; tentative D call: TRBD2 (6 bases). V was shortened by 3 bases and J by 6 bases, with 8 bases between the two germline ends. CDR1 SGHNT and CDR2 YYREEE come from the germline V gene (reference sequence). The CDR3 consists of 12 residues.

The chain combines TRBV27 with TRBJ1-4; TRBD1 matches 12 bases. The junction had 7 bases not matched to a gene; V was cut back by 2 bases and J by 3 bases. The CDR3 has 18 residues. The V gene's germline CDR1 is MNHEY and CDR2 SMNVEV (reference sequence). This CDR3 is CASSLLGDRGRSNEKLFF. The CDR3 DNA follows: TGTGCCAGCAGTTTACTTGGGGACAGGGGGCGGTCTAATGAAAAACTGTTTTTT. The complete variable domain, with remaining parts taken from reference TRBV27 and TRBJ1-4, reads EAQVTQNPRYLITVTGKKLTVTCSQNMNHEYMSWYRQDPGLGLRQIYYSMNVEVTDKGDVPEGYKVSRKEKRNFPLILESPSPNQTSLYFCASSLLGDRGRSNEKLFFGSGTQLSVL.

The chain has TRBV6-5 and TRBJ2-7, with D possibly matching TRBD2 (5 bases). The CDR3 is 14 amino acids. Germline V gene data show CDR1 as MNHEY and CDR2 as SVGAGI. Trimming took 10 bases from V and 3 from J, leaving 19 bases between them. The CDR3: CATQRQVGNYEQYF. As DNA, the CDR3 is TGTGCCACCCAGCGGCAGGTAGGGAACTACGAGCAGTACTTC.

The gene calls are TRBV3-1 (or the pseudogene TRBV3-2) and TRBJ2-7, with 7 bases that match TRBD2. CDR1 and CDR2 from the germline V gene are LGHDT and YNNKEL (reference sequence). With 5 bases clipped from V and 2 bases from J, the junction kept 6 bases outside the gene matches. The CDR3 totals 14 residues. The CDR3: CASSGGGRTYEQYF. DNA of the CDR3: TGTGCCAGCAGCGGCGGGGGACGGACCTACGAGCAGTACTTC.

The V call is TRBV20-1, the J call TRBJ2-7, with 9 bases identical to TRBD1. The ends lost 5 bases at V and 9 bases at J; junction bases unmatched: 5. Germline V gene data show CDR1 as DFQATT and CDR2 as SNEGSKA (reference sequence). CDR3 length: 11 amino acids. The CDR3 loop reads CSARDRVAQYF. The CDR3 DNA is TGCAGTGCTCGGGACAGGGTAGCGCAGTACTTC.

CDR3 nucleotide sequence: TGTGCCAGCAGCGTACTCGGGAACACCGGGGAGCTGTTTTTT. This sequence encodes CASSVLGNTGELFF. The chain couples TRBV9 to TRBJ2-2; D not resolved. Germline V gene data show CDR1 as SGDLS and CDR2 as YYNGEE. V lost 1 base, J lost 1 base, and 5 bases lay in between. The CDR3 has 14 residues.

The V call is TRBV6-4, the J call TRBJ1-4, with 7 bases lining up with TRBD1. V shed 8 bases and J 11 bases; nucleotides not matched to a gene: 11. Germline lookup yields CDR1 MRHNA and CDR2 SNTAGT. This CDR3 is 13 amino acids long. The CDR3 DNA sequence: TGTGCCAGCCAGGGGGACCCCGCCGGGAAACTGTTTTTT. Protein: CASQGDPAGKLFF.

This rearrangement joins TRBV27 to TRBJ1-2; D is possibly TRBD1 (5 bases). V was pared by 6 bases and J by 7 bases, with 15 bases between. Looked up from germline, CDR1 is MNHEY and CDR2 is SMNVEV (reference sequence). This CDR3 comprises 13 residues. The CDR3 sequence: CASRPPGGSGYTF. The DNA of the CDR3 is TGTGCCAGCAGGCCCCCGGGGGGAAGTGGCTACACCTTC.

Concerning this clone itself: The sample contains more than one DNA sequence encoding this CDR3. The chain links TRBV6-1 to TRBJ2-7; TRBD1 matches at 10 bases. The CDR3 contains 14 residues. CDR1 MNHNS and CDR2 SASEGT come from the germline V gene. The V gene end was trimmed by 3 bases and the J gene end by 4 bases; junction bases not matched to a gene: 3. The CDR3 sequence: CASSEPGQGYEQYF. The CDR3 DNA reads as TGTGCCAGCAGTGAGCCGGGACAGGGGTACGAGCAGTACTTC.

The chain carries TRBV9 and TRBJ2-1; maybe TRBD2 (5 bases). Germline lookup yields CDR1 SGDLS and CDR2 YYNGEE. Deletions cut 0 bases from V and 2 bases from J, with 9 bases between. This CDR3 contains 15 residues. The CDR3 DNA follows: TGTGCCAGCAGCGTAGCCGGGGTAGCCTACAATGAGCAGTTCTTC. Protein: CASSVAGVAYNEQFF.

This chain links TRBV15 with TRBJ1-4; TRBD1 agrees at 8 bases. Trimming cost V 3 bases and J 8 bases; bases outside gene matches: 5. The CDR3 totals 14 residues. Germline V CDR1 and CDR2: LNHNV, YYDKDF (reference sequence). For the CDR3, the DNA is TGTGCCACCAGCAGCAGGGGGCTTGGAGAAAAACTGTTTTTT. Translating gives CATSSRGLGEKLFF. The complete variable domain, with remaining parts taken from reference TRBV15 and TRBJ1-4, reads DAMVIQNPRYQVTQFGKPVTLSCSQTLNHNVMYWYQQKSSQAPKLLFHYYDKDFNNEADTPDNFQSRRPNTSFCFLDIRSPGLGDTAMYLCATSSRGLGEKLFFGSGTQLSVL.

The gene calls are TRBV28 and TRBJ1-1, with TRBD1 matching over 10 bases. There are 16 residues in the CDR3. The ends lost 6 bases at V and 0 bases at J; junction bases unmatched: 7. Germline lookup yields CDR1 MDHEN and CDR2 SYDVKM. The DNA of the CDR3 is TGTGCCAGCAGCTACCGGGACAGGGGTATGAACACTGAAGCTTTCTTT. Translation gives CASSYRDRGMNTEAFF. The full variable domain, completed using reference TRBV28 and TRBJ1-1, is DVKVTQSSRYLVKRTGEKVFLECVQDMDHENMFWYRQDPGLGLRLIYFSYDVKMKEKGDIPEGYSVSREKKERFSLILESASTNQTSMYLCASSYRDRGMNTEAFFGQGTRLTVV.

This chain joins TRBV27 and TRBJ2-7; 8 bases map to TRBD1. CDR3 length: 16 amino acids. J was trimmed by 4 bases and V by 5 bases; bases with no gene match: 13. In germline, CDR1 is MNHEY, CDR2 SMNVEV (reference sequence). The CDR3: CASSAPDGTGLYEQYF. CDR3 DNA: TGTGCCAGCAGTGCACCTGACGGGACAGGACTTTACGAGCAGTACTTC.

The chain uses TRBV6-2 or TRBV6-3 and TRBJ1-6; TRBD1 matches 10 bases. J was trimmed by 8 bases and V by 0 bases; bases with no gene match: 1. This CDR3 is built from 15 residues. Looked up from germline, CDR1 is MNHEY and CDR2 is SVGEGT. The chain's CDR3 is CASSYSTGGDSPLHF. CDR3 DNA: TGTGCCAGCAGTTACTCGACAGGGGGCGATTCACCCCTCCACTTT.

The CDR3 region has the DNA TGCAGTGCTAGTAGGCAGGGCCCGACCTTTAACTATGGCTACACCTTC. Amino acids: CSASRQGPTFNYGYTF. This chain connects TRBV20-1 to TRBJ1-2; TRBD1 is a possible D gene (5 bases). V dropped 3 bases and J dropped 1 base, with 18 bases sitting between them. The CDR3 is 16 amino acids. Germline V lookup: CDR1 DFQATT, CDR2 SNEGSKA (reference sequence).